The clone carrying this TCR beta chain was observed many times. The time point: patch test 1, 2 weeks after DPC sensitization. Treatment defined: therapeutic diphenylcyclopropenone sensitization with weekly scalp DPC. TCRdb reprocessed the RACE reads via MiXCR and lists one record per CDR3 protein. The repertoire has roughly 200,000 distinct CDR3 sequences, about a fifth of them found once; the top ten carry approximately 6.7%. This sample stems from a study of human T cells and chemical hapten exposure. With 10 bases removed from V and 8 bases from J, the gap between germline ends came to 14 bases. Germline V gene data show CDR1 as ENHRY and CDR2 as SYGVKD. The CDR3 covers 11 residues.

The chain has TRBV10-3 and TRBJ1-2, with unresolved D. The clonotype comes from a woman aged 45-65 years with alopecia areata. Some clones in this sample may be carry-over from other donors' samples. Sequenced material: whole blood, taken in connection with sensitization to the hapten diphenylcyclopropenone (DPC). The chain's CDR3 is CATQSRRGYTF. The CDR3 region has the DNA TGTGCCACCCAATCCCGGAGAGGCTACACCTTC.